This entry concerns a single TCR beta chain. The antigen remains unidentified. This specimen includes other DNA sequences encoding the same CDR3. Per germline, CDR1 MGHDK and CDR2 SYGVNS. This CDR3 is built from 13 residues. With 3 bases removed from V and 5 bases from J, the gap between germline ends came to 10 bases. TCRdb's table, derived via immunoSEQ multiplex PCR, lists solely in-frame clones and lacks some. The table shows about 88,000 clones, with 82% occurring only once. The data were obtained in a study of a mutant IDH1 vaccine in newly diagnosed glioma. In the study overall: Treated patients had a mean age of about 44 years and a roughly 60% male, about 38% female split.

Specified time point: baseline, week 1 (first vaccination visit). Treatment in this sample: pre-vaccination baseline after standard-of-care therapy. Study results and caveats: Pseudoprogression seemed unrelated to changes in top peripheral T cell clonotypes.

The material was PBMCs, obtained from a glioma patient treated with radiotherapy, temozolomide or both. The rearrangement links TRBV25-1 to TRBJ2-5, with D possibly being TRBD2 (6 bases). This TCR was recovered from a man between 40 and 49 years old with glioma. Some clones in this sample may be carry-over from other donors' samples. CDR3 coding DNA: TGTGCCAGCAGTGAGGGGGGTAGGGAGACCCAGTACTTC. It encodes CASSEGGRETQYF.